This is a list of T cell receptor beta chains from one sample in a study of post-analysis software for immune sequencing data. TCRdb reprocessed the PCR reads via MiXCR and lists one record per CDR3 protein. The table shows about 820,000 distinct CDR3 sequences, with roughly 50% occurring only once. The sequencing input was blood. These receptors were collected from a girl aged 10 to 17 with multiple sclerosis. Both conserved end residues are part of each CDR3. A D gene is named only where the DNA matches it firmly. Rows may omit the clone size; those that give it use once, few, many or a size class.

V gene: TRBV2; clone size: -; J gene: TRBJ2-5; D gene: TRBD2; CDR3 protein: CATKGLADQETQYF; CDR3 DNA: TGTGCCACGAAGGGACTAGCGGACCAAGAGACCCAGTACTTC
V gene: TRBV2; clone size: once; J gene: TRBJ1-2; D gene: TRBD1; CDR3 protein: CASSVDRGMSGYTF; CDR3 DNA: TGTGCCAGCAGTGTGGACAGGGGGATGTCTGGCTACACCTTC
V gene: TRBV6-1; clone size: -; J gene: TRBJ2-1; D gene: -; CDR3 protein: CASSQRGPGDEQFF; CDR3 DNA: TGTGCCAGCAGTCAACGGGGGCCTGGCGATGAGCAGTTCTTC
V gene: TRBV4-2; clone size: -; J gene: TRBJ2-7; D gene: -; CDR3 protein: CASSPRGGNFYEQYF; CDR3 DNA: TGTGCCAGCAGCCCCCGGGGCGGGAATTTCTACGAGCAGTACTTC
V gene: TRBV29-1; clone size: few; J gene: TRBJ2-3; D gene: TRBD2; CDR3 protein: CSVAAGGIADTQYF; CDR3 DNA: TGCAGCGTTGCAGCGGGAGGCATCGCAGATACGCAGTATTTT
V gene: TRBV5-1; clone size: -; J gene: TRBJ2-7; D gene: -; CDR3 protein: CASSLDAPVGYEQYF; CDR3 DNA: TGCGCCAGCAGCTTGGATGCTCCCGTAGGCTACGAGCAGTACTTC
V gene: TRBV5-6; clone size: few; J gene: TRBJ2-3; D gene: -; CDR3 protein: CASSSQSAQYF; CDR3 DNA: TGTGCCAGCAGTAGTCAGTCGGCGCAGTATTTT
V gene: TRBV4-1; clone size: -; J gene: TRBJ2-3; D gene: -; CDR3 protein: CASSQDAGAATDTQYF; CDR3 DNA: TGCGCCAGCAGCCAAGACGCGGGGGCCGCCACAGATACGCAGTATTTT
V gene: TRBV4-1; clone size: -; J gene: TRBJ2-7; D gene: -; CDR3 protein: CASSHDGTDSYEQYF; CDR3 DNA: TGCGCCAGCAGCCATGATGGGACTGATTCCTACGAGCAGTACTTC
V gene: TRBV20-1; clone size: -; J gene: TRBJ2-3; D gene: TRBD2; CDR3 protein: CSASGGRRSTQYF; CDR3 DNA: TGCAGTGCTAGTGGCGGGAGGAGGTCTACGCAGTATTTT
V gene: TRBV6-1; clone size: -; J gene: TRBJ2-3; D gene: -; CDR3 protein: CASSESGGWDTDTQYF; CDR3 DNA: TGTGCCAGCAGTGAAAGTGGGGGATGGGACACAGATACGCAGTATTTT
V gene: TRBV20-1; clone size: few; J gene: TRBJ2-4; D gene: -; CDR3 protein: CSASGQLQLAKNIQYF; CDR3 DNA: TGCAGTGCTAGCGGTCAGTTACAGCTAGCCAAAAACATTCAGTACTTC
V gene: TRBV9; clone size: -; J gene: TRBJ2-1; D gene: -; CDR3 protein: CASSGVSAHEQFF; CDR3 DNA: TGTGCCAGCAGCGGCGTATCAGCCCATGAGCAGTTCTTC
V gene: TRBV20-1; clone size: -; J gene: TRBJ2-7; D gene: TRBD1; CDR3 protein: CSAPGQGVDEQYF; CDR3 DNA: TGCAGTGCTCCGGGACAGGGAGTCGACGAGCAGTACTTC
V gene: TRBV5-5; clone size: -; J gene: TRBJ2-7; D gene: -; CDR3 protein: CASSPDRPPYEQYF; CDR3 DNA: TGTGCCAGCAGCCCGGACAGACCCCCCTACGAGCAGTACTTC
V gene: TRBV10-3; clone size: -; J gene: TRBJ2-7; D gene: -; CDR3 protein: CATSTGLDEQYF; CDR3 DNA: TGTGCCACCTCTACAGGGTTGGACGAGCAGTACTTC
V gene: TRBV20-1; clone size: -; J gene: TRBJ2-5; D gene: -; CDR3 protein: CSARGQDNQGETQYF; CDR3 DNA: TGCAGTGCTAGAGGACAGGACAATCAAGGGGAGACCCAGTACTTC
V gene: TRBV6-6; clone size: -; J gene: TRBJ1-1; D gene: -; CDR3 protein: CASGLNRDTEAFF; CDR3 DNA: TGTGCCAGCGGGCTTAACAGGGATACTGAAGCTTTCTTT
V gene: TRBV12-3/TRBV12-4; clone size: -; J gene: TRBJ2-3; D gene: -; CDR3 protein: CASLDPSSTDTQYF; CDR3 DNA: TGTGCCAGCCTGGATCCCTCAAGCACAGATACGCAGTATTTT
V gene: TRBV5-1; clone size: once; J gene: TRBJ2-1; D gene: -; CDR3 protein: CASSLNNRGENEQFF; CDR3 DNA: TGCGCCAGCAGCTTGAACAACCGAGGGGAGAATGAGCAGTTCTTC
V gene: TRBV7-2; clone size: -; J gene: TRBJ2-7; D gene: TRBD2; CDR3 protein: CASSPPSGGTYEQYF; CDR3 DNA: TGTGCCAGCAGCCCCCCCTCGGGGGGAACCTACGAGCAGTACTTC
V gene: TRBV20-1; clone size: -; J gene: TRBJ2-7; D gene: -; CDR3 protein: CSASKTDTYEQYF; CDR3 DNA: TGCAGTGCTAGCAAGACAGATACCTACGAGCAGTACTTC
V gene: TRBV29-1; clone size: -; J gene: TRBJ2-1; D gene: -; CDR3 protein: CSVKGVEGNDNEQFF; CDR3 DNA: TGCAGCGTTAAGGGAGTAGAAGGGAATGACAATGAGCAGTTCTTC
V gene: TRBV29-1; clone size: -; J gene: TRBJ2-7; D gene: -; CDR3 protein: CSVGHVSYEQYF; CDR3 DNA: TGCAGCGTTGGACACGTCTCCTACGAGCAGTACTTC
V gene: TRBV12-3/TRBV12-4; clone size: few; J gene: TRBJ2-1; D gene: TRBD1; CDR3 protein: CASSSEQGTSYNEQFF; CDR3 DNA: TGTGCCAGCAGTTCAGAACAGGGGACCTCCTACAATGAGCAGTTCTTC
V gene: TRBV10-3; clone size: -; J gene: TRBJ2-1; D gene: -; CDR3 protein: CAVSDWRDVYNEQFF; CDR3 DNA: TGTGCCGTCAGTGACTGGCGGGACGTCTACAATGAGCAGTTCTTC
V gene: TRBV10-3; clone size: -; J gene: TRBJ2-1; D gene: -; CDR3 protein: CAISVLAADEQFF; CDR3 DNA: TGTGCCATCAGTGTCTTAGCCGCGGATGAGCAGTTCTTC
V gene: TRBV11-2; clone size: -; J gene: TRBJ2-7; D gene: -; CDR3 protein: CASSLGSGLTYEQYF; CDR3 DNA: TGTGCCAGCAGCTTAGGGTCAGGATTAACCTACGAGCAGTACTTC
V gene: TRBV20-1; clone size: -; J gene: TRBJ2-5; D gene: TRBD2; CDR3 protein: CSASLPGLATQTQYF; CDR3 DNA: TGCAGTGCTAGCCTCCCTGGACTAGCAACCCAGACCCAGTACTTC
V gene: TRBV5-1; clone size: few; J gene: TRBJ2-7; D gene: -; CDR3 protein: CASSSGLSTYEQYF; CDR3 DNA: TGCGCCAGCAGCTCGGGACTGAGCACCTACGAGCAGTACTTC
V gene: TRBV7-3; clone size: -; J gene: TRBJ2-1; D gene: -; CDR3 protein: CASSLRTALRAPNNEQFF; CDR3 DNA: TGTGCCAGCAGCTTAAGGACGGCCTTGCGGGCGCCGAACAATGAGCAGTTCTTC
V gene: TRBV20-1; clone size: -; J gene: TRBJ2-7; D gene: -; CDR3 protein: CSARPEDGYEQYF; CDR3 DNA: TGCAGTGCTAGGCCTGAGGACGGCTACGAGCAGTACTTC
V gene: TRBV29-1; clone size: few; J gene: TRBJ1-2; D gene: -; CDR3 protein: CSVTIPGPRFEGYTF; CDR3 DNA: TGCAGCGTTACAATCCCGGGACCGCGTTTTGAAGGCTACACCTTC
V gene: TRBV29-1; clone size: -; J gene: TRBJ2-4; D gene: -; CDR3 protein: CSVGRMGTKNIQYF; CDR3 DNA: TGCAGCGTTGGGAGAATGGGGACCAAAAACATTCAGTACTTC
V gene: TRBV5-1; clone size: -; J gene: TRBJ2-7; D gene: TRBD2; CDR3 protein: CASSLATSGPLGEQYF; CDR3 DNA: TGCGCCAGCAGCTTGGCGACTAGCGGGCCGCTGGGGGAGCAGTACTTC
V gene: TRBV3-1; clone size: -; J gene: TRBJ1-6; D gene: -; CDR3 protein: CASSRSTGYNSPLHF; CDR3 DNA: TGTGCCAGCAGCCGTTCGACAGGCTATAATTCACCCCTCCACTTT
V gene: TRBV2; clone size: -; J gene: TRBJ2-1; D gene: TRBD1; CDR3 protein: CASSGDRGPYNEQFF; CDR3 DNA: TGTGCCAGCAGCGGGGACAGGGGGCCTTACAATGAGCAGTTCTTC
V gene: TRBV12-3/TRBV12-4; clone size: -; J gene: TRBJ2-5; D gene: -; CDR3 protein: CASTPEREKKTQYF; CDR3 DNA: TGTGCCAGCACCCCGGAGAGGGAAAAAAAGACCCAGTACTTC
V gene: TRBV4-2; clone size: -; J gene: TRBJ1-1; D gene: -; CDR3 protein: CASSQDRQGPTEAFF; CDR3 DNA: TGTGCCAGCAGCCAAGATAGGCAGGGACCCACTGAAGCTTTCTTT
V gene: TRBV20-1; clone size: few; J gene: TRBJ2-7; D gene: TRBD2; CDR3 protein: CSAGGLAGDEQYF; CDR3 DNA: TGCAGTGCCGGGGGACTAGCGGGAGACGAGCAGTACTTT
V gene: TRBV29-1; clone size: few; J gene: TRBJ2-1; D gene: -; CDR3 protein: CSVEGTYYNEQFF; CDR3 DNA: TGCAGCGTGGAGGGGACATACTACAATGAGCAGTTCTTC